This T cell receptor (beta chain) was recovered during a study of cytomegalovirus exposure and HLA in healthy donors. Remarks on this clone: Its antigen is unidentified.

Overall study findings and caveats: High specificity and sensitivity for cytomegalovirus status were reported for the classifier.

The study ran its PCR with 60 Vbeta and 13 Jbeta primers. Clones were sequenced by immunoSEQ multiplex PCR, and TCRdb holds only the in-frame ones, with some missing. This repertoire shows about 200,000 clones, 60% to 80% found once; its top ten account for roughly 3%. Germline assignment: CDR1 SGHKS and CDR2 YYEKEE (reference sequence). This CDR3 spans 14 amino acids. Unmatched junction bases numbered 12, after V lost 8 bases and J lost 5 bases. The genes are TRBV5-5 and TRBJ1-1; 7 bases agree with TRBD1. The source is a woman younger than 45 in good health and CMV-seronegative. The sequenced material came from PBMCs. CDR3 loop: CARSPTRGRTEAFF. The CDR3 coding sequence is TGTGCCAGAAGCCCGACGAGGGGGCGAACTGAAGCTTTCTTT. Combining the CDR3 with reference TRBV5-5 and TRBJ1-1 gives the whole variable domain DAGVTQSPTHLIKTRGQQVTLRCSPISGHKSVSWYQQVLGQGPQFIFQYYEKEERGRGNFPDRFSARQFPNYSSELNVNALLLGDSALYLCARSPTRGRTEAFFGQGTRLTVV.